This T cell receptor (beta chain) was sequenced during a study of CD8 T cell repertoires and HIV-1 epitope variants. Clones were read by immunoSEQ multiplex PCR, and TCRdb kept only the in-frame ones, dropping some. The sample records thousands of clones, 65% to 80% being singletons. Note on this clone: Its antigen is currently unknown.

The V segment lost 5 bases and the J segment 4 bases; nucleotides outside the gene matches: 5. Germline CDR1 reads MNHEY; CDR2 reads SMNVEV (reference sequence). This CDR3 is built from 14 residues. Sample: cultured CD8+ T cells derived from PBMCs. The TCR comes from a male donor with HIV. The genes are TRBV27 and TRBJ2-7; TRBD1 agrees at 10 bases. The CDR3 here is CASSQWDRGYEQYF. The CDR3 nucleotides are TGTGCCAGCAGTCAGTGGGACAGGGGTTACGAGCAGTACTTC.